This TCR beta chain was sequenced during a study of tissue T cells after allogeneic stem cell transplantation. At the level of the study: Patients with graft-versus-host disease had grafts: several unmodified, three CD34-selected and T-cell-depleted. CD3+ T cells were flow-sorted when enough cells; otherwise DNA extracted directly.

CDR3 size: 14 residues. Trimming pared 8 bases from V and 0 bases from J, leaving 13 bases between. The V gene's germline CDR1 is SNHLY and CDR2 FYNNEI. Profiling relied on immunoSEQ multiplex PCR, and the TCRdb table lists in-frame clones only, not all of them. The profile shows about 28,000 clones, roughly 87% of them singletons. Findings and caveats of the study: Anatomically similar tissues had similar TCR repertoires within each patient. The patient cohort was small and clinically heterogeneous, with limited sampling depth.

As to this clone: Its matching antigen is unknown.

The clonotype comes from a woman aged 18-49 years who later had graft-versus-host disease after an allogeneic stem cell transplant. Sequenced material: blood, taken before transplantation. The rearrangement uses TRBV2 and TRBJ1-1; weak D call: TRBD1 (6 bases). This CDR3 is CASLKQGMNTEAFF. DNA for the CDR3: TGTGCCAGCCTTAAACAGGGCATGAACACTGAAGCTTTCTTT. Full variable domain (outside the CDR3, taken from reference TRBV2 and TRBJ1-1): EPEVTQTPSHQVTQMGQEVILRCVPISNHLYFYWYRQILGQKVEFLVSFYNNEISEKSEIFDDQFSVERPDGSNFTLKIRSTKLEDSAMYFCASLKQGMNTEAFFGQGTRLTVV.